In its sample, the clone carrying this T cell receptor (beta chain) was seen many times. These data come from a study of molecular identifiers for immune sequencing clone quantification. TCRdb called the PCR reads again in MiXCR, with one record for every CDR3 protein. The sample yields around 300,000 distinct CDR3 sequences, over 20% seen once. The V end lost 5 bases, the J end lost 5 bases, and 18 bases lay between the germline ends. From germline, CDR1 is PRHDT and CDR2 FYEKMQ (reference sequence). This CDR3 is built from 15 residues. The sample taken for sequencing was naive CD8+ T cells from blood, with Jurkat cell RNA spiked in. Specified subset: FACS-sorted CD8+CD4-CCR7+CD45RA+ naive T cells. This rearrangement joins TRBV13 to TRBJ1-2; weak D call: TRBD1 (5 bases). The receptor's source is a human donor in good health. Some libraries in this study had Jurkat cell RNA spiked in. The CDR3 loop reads CASSGGDLPFYGYTF. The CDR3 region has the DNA TGTGCCAGCAGCGGGGGGGACCTCCCCTTTTATGGCTACACCTTC.